This T cell receptor beta chain was recovered during a study of blood T cell repertoires in COVID-19 (dated by TCRdb to about 2020). About the full investigation: Collaborator samples came from the United States, Italy and Spain and covered acute and convalescent phases of COVID-19. The prospective study material was composed of cDNA or gDNA derived from T cells, B-cell-depleted T cells, or PBMCs. Subjects who had been exposed to COVID-19, were actively infected with it, or had recovered from it provided the deeply sampled blood TCRbeta repertoires that made up the dataset. The repertoires were made available in a free public database intended to serve as a resource for research on the immune response to SARS-CoV-2. The samples were drawn from the first 160 participants of the ongoing ImmuneRACE study and from 1,254 subjects provided by 6 global collaborators. Sample metadata almost always included a de-identified subject ID, COVID-19 status, age in years and sex. Where HLA class I and class II types were available, the types were taken from metadata supplied by the sample provider, not from assay-based typing.

TCRbeta CDR3 regions were amplified from genomic DNA by means of the immunoSEQ Assay, a bias-controlled multiplex PCR. The published analysis was carried out like this. Nucleated cell counts per sample were estimated from amplification of reference gene primers within the assay. To quantify the absolute abundance of each unique TCRbeta CDR3 rearrangement, sequence reads were collapsed and filtered. For each sample, productive Simpson clonality was calculated as the square root of Simpson's diversity index over productive rearrangements. This is the immuneACCESS table as TCRdb keeps it, with only in-frame sequences that have V and J called. A part of the clones is gone; compared with another copy, unresolved V genes explain less than half, and the rest is unexplained. V, J and clone size reflect that table, while D and trimming were determined from the DNA. The sample data list 200,000 to 250,000 clones, and around 86% of these were observed just once. About 8.9% of the sample is in the top ten clones.

Details on this clone: No cognate antigen has been identified for it. No qualities accompany the bases; no much larger clone lies one base away.

General findings and caveats noted by the study authors: How much clinical and demographic metadata was included differed by source and by participant, and the metadata was provided uncurated.

Participants in the prospective study were enrolled through a virtual design, were aged roughly 18 to 100 years, and lived in 24 United States geographic areas. Cohort assignment in the prospective study relied on participant-reported clinical history from a screening survey and a study questionnaire. Mobile phlebotomists in the prospective study collected whole blood, serum and a nasopharyngeal or oropharyngeal swab from every participant. Additional blood draws and questionnaires over an approximately two-month period could optionally be provided by prospective study participants. Blood samples from the prospective study were shipped frozen or at room temperature prior to DNA extraction. Inclusive of the bounding cysteine and phenylalanine, the CDR3 is 14 residues long. This entry keeps only the CDR3 DNA: 42 bases, framed from base 1. The germline V gene supplies CDR1 SGHTA and CDR2 FQGNSA. Trimming costs V 6 bases and J 5 bases, and their ends lie 16 bases apart.

Sequenced: PBMCs or T cells enriched from blood (not recorded which). This clonotype was obtained from a woman in her fifties or sixties with acute COVID-19. The chain is assembled from TRBV7-2 and TRBJ1-2; the D gene is possibly TRBD1, with 5 bases matching. The CDR3 here reads CASRPGGAQYGYTF. In nucleotides, the sequence is TGTGCCAGCAGACCAGGCGGGGCACAATATGGCTACACCTTC.